The rows below give T cell receptor beta chains drawn from one sample of a study of blood T cell repertoires in COVID-19. Generated by immunoSEQ multiplex PCR, the TCRdb table keeps only in-frame clones and is missing some. The table records around 360,000 clones, 87% of them present only once. The source material was PBMCs or T cells enriched from blood (not recorded which). These TCRs come from a man aged 35-49 years in a cohort exposed to, infected with or recovered from COVID-19 (not recorded which). CDR3s include the opening cysteine and the closing phenylalanine or tryptophan. The D gene is left open where the match is weak. A row's size may be missing; if present it is once, few, many or a size class.

clone size | J gene | D gene | V gene | CDR3 DNA | CDR3 protein
. | TRBJ2-7 | TRBD2 | TRBV10-3 | TGTGCCATCAGTGAAAGTAGCGGGAGTGACCACGAGCAGTACTTC | CAISESSGSDHEQYF
. | TRBJ2-5 | TRBD1 | TRBV28 | TGTGCCAGCAGCACAGGGGTTATGGAGACCCAGTACTTC | CASSTGVMETQYF
once | TRBJ1-3 | . | TRBV21-1 | TGTGCCAGCAGCAAAGTAAAGACAGGGGGGGGTGGAAACACCATATATTTT | CASSKVKTGGGGNTIYF
. | TRBJ2-1 | . | TRBV18 | TGTGCCAGCCTCACAGGGCTAGCCGAAAGCTCCTACAATGAGCAGTTCTTC | CASLTGLAESSYNEQFF
once | TRBJ2-1 | . | TRBV7-6 | TGTGCCAGCAGCTTAGGGAGCGTCTCCTACAATGAGCAGTTCTTC | CASSLGSVSYNEQFF
. | TRBJ1-2 | . | TRBV3-1/TRBV3-2 | TGTGCCAGCAGCCAAGCGGAGACTGTCTATGGCTACACCTTC | CASSQAETVYGYTF
. | TRBJ1-6 | . | TRBV15 | TGTGCCACCAGCAAAGCCGGGACAAGCGTGTCACCCCTCCACTTT | CATSKAGTSVSPLHF
once | TRBJ1-1 | TRBD1 | TRBV30 | TGTGCCTGGAGTCCCGGGACAGGGGCAAACACTGAAGCTTTCTTT | CAWSPGTGANTEAFF
. | TRBJ1-2 | TRBD1 | TRBV27 | TGTGCCAGCGGAAGACAGGGGAACCCCTATGGCTACACCTTC | CASGRQGNPYGYTF
. | TRBJ2-2 | TRBD1 | TRBV7-2 | TGTGCCAGCAGCTTAGCGCGAGGGGGCTACACCGGGGAGCTGTTTTTT | CASSLARGGYTGELFF
. | TRBJ2-7 | . | TRBV30 | TGTGCCTGGAGTGTAAGGAGGAGAACTACAATGTACTTC | CAWSVRRRTTMYF
. | TRBJ2-5 | TRBD2 | TRBV5-1 | TGCGCCAGCAGCGTCGGGACTAGCGGGCCCGAGACCCAGTACTTC | CASSVGTSGPETQYF
. | TRBJ2-1 | . | TRBV5-4 | TGTGCCAGCAGCTTGCGGGTCGGGATTGAGCAGTTCTTC | CASSLRVGIEQFF
. | TRBJ2-7 | TRBD1 | TRBV6-6 | TGTGCCAGCAAGGACAGGACAGGGAAATACGAGCAGTACTTC | CASKDRTGKYEQYF
. | TRBJ2-7 | TRBD2 | TRBV5-4 | TGTGCCAGCAGCTTCGCGGGAGGGCCTAGAGGCGAGCAGTACTTC | CASSFAGGPRGEQYF
. | TRBJ1-6 | . | TRBV3-1/TRBV3-2 | TGTGCCAGCAGCCAAAACCAGGGAAGTAATTCACCCCTCCACTTT | CASSQNQGSNSPLHF
. | TRBJ1-5 | . | TRBV5-1 | TGCGCCAGCAGCTTGAATGGCAACAATCAGCCCCAGCATTTT | CASSLNGNNQPQHF
. | TRBJ1-1 | . | TRBV16 | TGTGCCAGCAGCCAATCTCCGGCGCAGCGCCTAGAAGCTTTCTTT | CASSQSPAQRLEAFF
. | TRBJ2-7 | TRBD2 | TRBV7-6 | TGTGCCAGCAGCTTATCCGGGACTAGCGGGATCTACGAGCAGTACTTC | CASSLSGTSGIYEQYF
. | TRBJ2-1 | TRBD1 | TRBV18 | TGTGCCAGCTCACCACGTCAGGGGGCGTTTGATGAGCAGTTCTTC | CASSPRQGAFDEQFF
. | TRBJ1-6 | . | TRBV6-5 | TGTGCCAGCAGCAACGGAGATTCACCCCTCCACTTT | CASSNGDSPLHF
. | TRBJ2-6 | TRBD2 | TRBV7-6 | TGTGCCAGCAGCTTAGCGGCGGGGGGCTATGGTGCCAACGTCCTGACTTTC | CASSLAAGGYGANVLTF
. | TRBJ2-5 | TRBD2 | TRBV5-4 | TGTGCCAGCGGTCGGGGGGGAGACAAAGAGACCCAGTACTTC | CASGRGGDKETQYF
. | TRBJ2-1 | TRBD2 | TRBV19 | TGTGCCAGTAGTATGAAACAGCGGGATATCTACAATGAGCAGTTCTTC | CASSMKQRDIYNEQFF
. | TRBJ1-4 | TRBD1 | TRBV7-9 | TGTGCCAGCAGCCAGATCAGGGGGCTCAATGAAAAACTGTTTTTT | CASSQIRGLNEKLFF
. | TRBJ1-4 | TRBD1 | TRBV5-1 | TGCGCCAGCAGCTTGGCGCCACCGGGACAGGGAACAACTAATGAAAAACTGTTTTTT | CASSLAPPGQGTTNEKLFF
. | TRBJ1-2 | . | TRBV6-5 | TGTGCCAGCAGCCCGAGGCCCAACGGGGTTCATGGCTACACCTTC | CASSPRPNGVHGYTF
. | TRBJ1-1 | TRBD1 | TRBV7-9 | TGTGCCAGCAGCCCCCTCCTTCTTTCAGGGGGCACTGAAGCTTTCTTT | CASSPLLLSGGTEAFF